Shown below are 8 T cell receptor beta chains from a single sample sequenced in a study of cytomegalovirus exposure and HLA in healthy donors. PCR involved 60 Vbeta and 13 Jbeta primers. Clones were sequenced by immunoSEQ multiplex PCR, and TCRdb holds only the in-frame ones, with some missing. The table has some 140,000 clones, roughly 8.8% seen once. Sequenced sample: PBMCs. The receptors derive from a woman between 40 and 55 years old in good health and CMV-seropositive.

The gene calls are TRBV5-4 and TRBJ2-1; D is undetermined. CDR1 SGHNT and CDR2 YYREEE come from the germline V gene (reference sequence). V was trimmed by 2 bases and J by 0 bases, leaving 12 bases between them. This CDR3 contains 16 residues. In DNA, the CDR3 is TGTGCCAGCAGCTTAGTAGATGCCCGCTCCTACAATGAGCAGTTCTTC. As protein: CASSLVDARSYNEQFF.

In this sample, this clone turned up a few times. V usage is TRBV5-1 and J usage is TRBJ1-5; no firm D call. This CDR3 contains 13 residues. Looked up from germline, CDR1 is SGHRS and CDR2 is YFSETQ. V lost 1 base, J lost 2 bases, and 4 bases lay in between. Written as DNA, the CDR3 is TGCGCCAGCAGCTTGATAGGCAATCAGCCCCAGCATTTT. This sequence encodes CASSLIGNQPQHF.

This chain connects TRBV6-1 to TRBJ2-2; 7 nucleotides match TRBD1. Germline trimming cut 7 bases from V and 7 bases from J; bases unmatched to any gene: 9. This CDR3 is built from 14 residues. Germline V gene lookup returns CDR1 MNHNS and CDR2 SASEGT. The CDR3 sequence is CASTIDRAGGELFF. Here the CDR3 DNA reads TGTGCCAGCACCATCGACAGGGCGGGCGGGGAGCTGTTTTTT.

In DNA form, the CDR3 reads TGTGCCAGCAGTTCGGGTAGCAGCGTGGGGACCCAGTACTTC. Amino acids: CASSSGSSVGTQYF. V gene TRBV27 combines with J gene TRBJ2-5; no firm D call. The length of the CDR3 is 14 residues. Germline CDR1 is MNHEY and CDR2 is SMNVEV (reference sequence). Trimming stripped 4 bases from V and 7 bases from J, with 16 bases between.

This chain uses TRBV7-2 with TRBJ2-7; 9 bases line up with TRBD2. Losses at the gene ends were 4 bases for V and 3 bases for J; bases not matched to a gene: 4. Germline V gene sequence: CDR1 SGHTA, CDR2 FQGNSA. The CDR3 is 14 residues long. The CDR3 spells CASSSGLANYEQYF. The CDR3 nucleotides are TGTGCCAGCAGCTCGGGACTAGCTAACTACGAGCAGTACTTC.

CDR3: CASSRTEYNEQFF. The CDR3 bases are TGTGCCAGCAGCAGAACAGAATACAATGAGCAGTTCTTC. V is TRBV5-4 and J is TRBJ2-1; D not certain. The CDR3 has 13 residues. From germline, CDR1 is SGHNT and CDR2 YYREEE (reference sequence). Trimming took 4 bases from V and 4 from J, leaving 9 bases between them. The whole variable domain, filled in from reference TRBV5-4 and TRBJ2-1, reads ETGVTQSPTHLIKTRGQQVTLRCSSQSGHNTVSWYQQALGQGPQFIFQYYREEENGRGNFPPRFSGLQFPNYSSELNVNALELDDSALYLCASSRTEYNEQFFGPGTRLTVL.

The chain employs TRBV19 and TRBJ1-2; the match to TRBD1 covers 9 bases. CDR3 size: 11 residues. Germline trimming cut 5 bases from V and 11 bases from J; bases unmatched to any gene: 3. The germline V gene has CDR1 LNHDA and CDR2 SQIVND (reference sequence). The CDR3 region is CASSRDRVYTF. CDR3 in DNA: TGTGCCAGTAGTCGGGACAGGGTTTACACCTTC. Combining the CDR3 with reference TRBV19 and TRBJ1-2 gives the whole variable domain DGGITQSPKYLFRKEGQNVTLSCEQNLNHDAMYWYRQDPGQGLRLIYYSQIVNDFQKGDIAEGYSVSREKKESFPLTVTSAQKNPTAFYLCASSRDRVYTFGSGTRLTVV.

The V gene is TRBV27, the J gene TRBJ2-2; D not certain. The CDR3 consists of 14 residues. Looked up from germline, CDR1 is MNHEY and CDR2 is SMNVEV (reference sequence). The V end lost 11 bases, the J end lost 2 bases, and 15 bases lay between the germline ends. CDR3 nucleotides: TGTGCCTCCTCTTGGGCCCCAAACACCGGGGAGCTGTTTTTT. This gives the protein CASSWAPNTGELFF.